This TCR beta chain was sequenced in a study of blood T cell repertoires in COVID-19. At the level of the study: T cells, B-cell-depleted T cells, or PBMCs supplied cDNA or gDNA.

Sequencing was performed with immunoSEQ multiplex PCR; in TCRdb, only in-frame clones are kept and a portion is missing. The table has under 250,000 clones, more than 75% seen once. The length of the CDR3 is 15 residues. Germline V gene data show CDR1 as KGHSH and CDR2 as LQKENI. Trimming removed 4 bases at V and 2 bases at J, with 15 bases between. Seattle patients were enrolled while actively infected and followed longitudinally. Sequencing input: peripheral blood. The receptor was derived from a woman in her 40s with COVID-19, enrolled during active disease. The gene calls are TRBV18 and TRBJ2-7; perhaps TRBD2 as D (6 bases). CDR3 residues: CASSRGGVLAYEQYF. For the CDR3, the DNA is TGTGCCAGCTCACGAGGAGGGGTTTTAGCCTACGAGCAGTACTTC.